This TCR beta chain was sequenced in a study of blood T cell repertoires in COVID-19. Study at large: Italy, Spain and the United States were the sources of the convalescent and acute COVID-19 samples.

How the authors handled the data: Quantification of nucleated cells was approximated via reference gene primer amplification. Sequencing was performed with immunoSEQ multiplex PCR; in TCRdb, only in-frame clones are kept and a portion is missing. The DNA gave D and trimming, while V, J and clone size come from that table. Counted here are approximately 200,000 clones, about 83% occurring once; the ten biggest clones make up around 9%. Each participant's cohort was designated according to participant-reported clinical history. This clone came up once. The CDR3 consists of 14 residues. V dropped 0 bases and J dropped 5 bases, with 10 bases sitting between them. The germline V gene encodes CDR1 GTSNPN and CDR2 SVGIG (reference sequence).

The specimen was PBMCs or T cells enriched from blood (not recorded which). This sequence was found in a young woman who had recovered from COVID-19. This chain joins TRBV30 and TRBJ1-4; D unresolved. The CDR3 protein is CAWSVWAANEKLFF. The CDR3 DNA is TGTGCCTGGAGTGTTTGGGCAGCCAATGAAAAACTGTTTTTT. The whole variable domain, filled in from reference TRBV30 and TRBJ1-4, reads SQTIHQWPATLVQPVGSPLSLECTVEGTSNPNLYWYRQAAGRGLQLLFYSVGIGQISSEVPQNLSASRPQDRQFILSSKKLLLSDSGFYLCAWSVWAANEKLFFGSGTQLSVL.